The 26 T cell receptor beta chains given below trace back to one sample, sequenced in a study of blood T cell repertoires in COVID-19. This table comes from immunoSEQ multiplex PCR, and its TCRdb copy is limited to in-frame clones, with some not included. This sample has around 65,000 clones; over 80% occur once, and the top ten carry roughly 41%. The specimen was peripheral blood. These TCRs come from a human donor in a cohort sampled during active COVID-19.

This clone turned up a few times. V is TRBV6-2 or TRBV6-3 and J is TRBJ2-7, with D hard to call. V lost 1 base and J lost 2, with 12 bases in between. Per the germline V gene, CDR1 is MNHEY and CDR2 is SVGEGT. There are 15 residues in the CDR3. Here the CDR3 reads CASSYFSLETYEQYF. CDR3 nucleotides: TGTGCCAGCAGTTACTTTTCTCTAGAAACCTACGAGCAGTACTTC.

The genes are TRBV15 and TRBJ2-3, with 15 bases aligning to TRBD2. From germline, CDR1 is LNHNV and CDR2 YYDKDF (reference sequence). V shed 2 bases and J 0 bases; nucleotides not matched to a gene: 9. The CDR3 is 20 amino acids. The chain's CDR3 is CATSRPWTSGGVGSTDTQYF. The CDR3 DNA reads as TGTGCCACCAGCAGACCCTGGACTAGCGGGGGGGTGGGTAGCACAGATACGCAGTATTTT. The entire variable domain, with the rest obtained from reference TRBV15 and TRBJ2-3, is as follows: DAMVIQNPRYQVTQFGKPVTLSCSQTLNHNVMYWYQQKSSQAPKLLFHYYDKDFNNEADTPDNFQSRRPNTSFCFLDIRSPGLGDTAMYLCATSRPWTSGGVGSTDTQYFGPGTRLTVL.

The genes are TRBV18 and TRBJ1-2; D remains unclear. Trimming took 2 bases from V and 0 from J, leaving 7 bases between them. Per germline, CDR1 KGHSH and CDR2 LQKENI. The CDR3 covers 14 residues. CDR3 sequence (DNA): TGTGCCAGCTCACCATACAATACTAACTATGGCTACACCTTC. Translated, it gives CASSPYNTNYGYTF.

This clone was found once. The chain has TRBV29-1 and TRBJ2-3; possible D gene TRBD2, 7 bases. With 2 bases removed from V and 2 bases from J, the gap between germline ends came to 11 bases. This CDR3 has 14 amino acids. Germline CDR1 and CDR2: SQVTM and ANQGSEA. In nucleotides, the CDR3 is TGCAGCGTTGAATTGGGGGGGCCCACAGATACGCAGTATTTT. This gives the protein CSVELGGPTDTQYF.

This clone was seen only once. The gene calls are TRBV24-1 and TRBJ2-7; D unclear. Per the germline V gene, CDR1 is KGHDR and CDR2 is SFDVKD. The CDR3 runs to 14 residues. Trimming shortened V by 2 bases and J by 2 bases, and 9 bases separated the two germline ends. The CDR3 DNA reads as TGTGCCACCAGTGATTCCGACCTAGCCTACGAGCAGTACTTC. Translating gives CATSDSDLAYEQYF.

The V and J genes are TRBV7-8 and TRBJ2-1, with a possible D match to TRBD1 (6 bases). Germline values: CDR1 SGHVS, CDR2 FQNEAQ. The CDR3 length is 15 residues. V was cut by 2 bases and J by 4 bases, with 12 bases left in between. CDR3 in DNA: TGTGCCAGCAGCTTACACAGGGACCCTTACAATGAGCAGTTCTTC. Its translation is CASSLHRDPYNEQFF.

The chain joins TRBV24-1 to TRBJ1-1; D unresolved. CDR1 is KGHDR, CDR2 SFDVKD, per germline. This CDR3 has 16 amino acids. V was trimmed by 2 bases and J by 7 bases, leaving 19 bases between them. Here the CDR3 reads CATSDSRRGGLNEAFF. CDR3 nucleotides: TGTGCCACCAGTGATTCCCGCCGCGGAGGACTGAATGAAGCTTTCTTT.

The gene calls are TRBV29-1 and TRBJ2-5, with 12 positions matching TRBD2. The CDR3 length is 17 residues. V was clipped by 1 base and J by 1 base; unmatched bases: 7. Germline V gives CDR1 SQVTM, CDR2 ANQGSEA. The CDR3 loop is CSVEVVGTSGPQETQYF. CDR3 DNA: TGCAGCGTTGAAGTAGTAGGGACTAGCGGGCCCCAAGAGACCCAGTACTTC.

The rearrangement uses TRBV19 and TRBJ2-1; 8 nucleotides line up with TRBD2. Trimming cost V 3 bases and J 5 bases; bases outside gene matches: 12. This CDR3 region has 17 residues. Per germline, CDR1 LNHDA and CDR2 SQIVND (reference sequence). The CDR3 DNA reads TGTGCCAGTAGTATGGAGCGGGGGTCTAGTAGAGACAATGAGCAGTTCTTC. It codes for CASSMERGSSRDNEQFF. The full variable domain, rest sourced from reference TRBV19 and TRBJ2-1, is DGGITQSPKYLFRKEGQNVTLSCEQNLNHDAMYWYRQDPGQGLRLIYYSQIVNDFQKGDIAEGYSVSREKKESFPLTVTSAQKNPTAFYLCASSMERGSSRDNEQFFGPGTRLTVL.

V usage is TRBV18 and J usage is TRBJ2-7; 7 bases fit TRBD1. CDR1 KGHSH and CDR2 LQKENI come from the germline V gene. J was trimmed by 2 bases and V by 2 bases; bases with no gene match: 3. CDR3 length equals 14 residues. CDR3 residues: CASSPSTGTYEQYF. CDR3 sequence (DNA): TGTGCCAGCTCACCATCGACAGGGACCTACGAGCAGTACTTC.

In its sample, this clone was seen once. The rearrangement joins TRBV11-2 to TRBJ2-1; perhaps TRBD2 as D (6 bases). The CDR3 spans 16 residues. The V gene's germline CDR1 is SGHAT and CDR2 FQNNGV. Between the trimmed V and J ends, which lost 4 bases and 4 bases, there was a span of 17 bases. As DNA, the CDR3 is TGTGCCAGCAGCTCAACAGGCGGGGTGGTTTACAATGAGCAGTTCTTC. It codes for CASSSTGGVVYNEQFF.

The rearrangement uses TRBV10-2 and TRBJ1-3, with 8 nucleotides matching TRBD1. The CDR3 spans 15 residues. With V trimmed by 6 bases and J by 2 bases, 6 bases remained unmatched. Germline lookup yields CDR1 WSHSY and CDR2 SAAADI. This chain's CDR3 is CASRDRGRTGNTIYF. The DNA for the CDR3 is TGCGCCAGCAGAGACAGGGGCCGAACTGGAAACACCATATATTTT.

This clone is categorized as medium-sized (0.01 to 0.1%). The CDR3 loop is CATSRDKVGSDQHF. CDR3 sequence (DNA): TGTGCCACCAGCAGGGACAAGGTGGGGTCAGACCAGCATTTT. The rearrangement uses TRBV15 and TRBJ1-5; possible D gene TRBD1, 5 bases. The CDR3 covers 14 residues. In germline, CDR1 is LNHNV, CDR2 YYDKDF (reference sequence). Trimming removed 3 bases at V and 12 bases at J, with 18 bases between. Full variable domain (missing parts from reference TRBV15 and TRBJ1-5): DAMVIQNPRYQVTQFGKPVTLSCSQTLNHNVMYWYQQKSSQAPKLLFHYYDKDFNNEADTPDNFQSRRPNTSFCFLDIRSPGLGDTAMYLCATSRDKVGSDQHFGDGTRLSIL.

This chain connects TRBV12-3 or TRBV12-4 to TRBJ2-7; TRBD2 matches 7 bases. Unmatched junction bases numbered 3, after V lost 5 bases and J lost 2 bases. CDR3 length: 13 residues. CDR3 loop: CASSLREAYEQYF. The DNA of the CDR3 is TGTGCCAGCAGTCTTCGGGAGGCCTACGAGCAGTACTTC.

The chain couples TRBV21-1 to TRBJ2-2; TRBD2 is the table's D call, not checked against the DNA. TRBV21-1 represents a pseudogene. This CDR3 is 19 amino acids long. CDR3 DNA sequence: TGTGCCAGCCACTGCGGGCTAGCGGGGGGGAAGATGAACACCGGGGAGCTGTTTTTT. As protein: CASHCGLAGGKMNTGELFF.

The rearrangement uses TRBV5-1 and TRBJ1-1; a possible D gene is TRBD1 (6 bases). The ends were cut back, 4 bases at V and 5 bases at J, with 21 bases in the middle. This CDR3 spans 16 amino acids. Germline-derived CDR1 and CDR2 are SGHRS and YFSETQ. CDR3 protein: CASSAGGFRDGTEAFF. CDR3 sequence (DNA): TGCGCCAGCAGCGCGGGGGGCTTCAGGGACGGAACTGAAGCTTTCTTT.

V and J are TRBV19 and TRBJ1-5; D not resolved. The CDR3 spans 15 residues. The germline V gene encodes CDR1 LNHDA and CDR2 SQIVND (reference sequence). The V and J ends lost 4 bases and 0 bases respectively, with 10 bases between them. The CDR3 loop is CASSNRVNSNQPQHF. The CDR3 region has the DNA TGTGCCAGTAGTAATAGAGTGAATAGCAATCAGCCCCAGCATTTT. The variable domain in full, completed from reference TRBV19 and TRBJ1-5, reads DGGITQSPKYLFRKEGQNVTLSCEQNLNHDAMYWYRQDPGQGLRLIYYSQIVNDFQKGDIAEGYSVSREKKESFPLTVTSAQKNPTAFYLCASSNRVNSNQPQHFGDGTRLSIL.

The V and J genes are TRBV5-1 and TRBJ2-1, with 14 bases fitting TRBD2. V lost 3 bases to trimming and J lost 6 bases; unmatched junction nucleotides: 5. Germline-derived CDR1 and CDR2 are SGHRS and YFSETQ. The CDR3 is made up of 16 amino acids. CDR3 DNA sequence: TGCGCCAGCAGCTCGGGACTAGCGGGGGTTACCAATGAGCAGTTCTTC. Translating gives CASSSGLAGVTNEQFF.

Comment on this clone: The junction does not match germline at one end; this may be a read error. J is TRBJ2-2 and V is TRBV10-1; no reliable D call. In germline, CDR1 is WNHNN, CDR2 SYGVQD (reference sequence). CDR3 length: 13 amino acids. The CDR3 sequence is CASTEVIAGELFF. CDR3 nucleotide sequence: TGCGCCAGCACTGAGGTTATTGCCGGGGAGCTGTTTTTT.

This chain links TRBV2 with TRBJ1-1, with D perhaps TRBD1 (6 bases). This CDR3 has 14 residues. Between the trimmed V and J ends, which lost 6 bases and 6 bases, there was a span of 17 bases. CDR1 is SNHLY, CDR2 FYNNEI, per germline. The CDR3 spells CASSHAQGRAEAFF. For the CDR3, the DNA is TGTGCCAGCAGCCATGCACAGGGTAGGGCTGAAGCTTTCTTT.

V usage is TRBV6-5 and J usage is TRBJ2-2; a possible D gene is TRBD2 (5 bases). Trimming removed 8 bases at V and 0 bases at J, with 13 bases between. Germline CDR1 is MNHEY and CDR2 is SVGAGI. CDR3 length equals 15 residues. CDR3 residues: CASGGGRTNTGELFF. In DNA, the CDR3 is TGTGCCAGCGGAGGCGGGCGGACGAACACCGGGGAGCTGTTTTTT.

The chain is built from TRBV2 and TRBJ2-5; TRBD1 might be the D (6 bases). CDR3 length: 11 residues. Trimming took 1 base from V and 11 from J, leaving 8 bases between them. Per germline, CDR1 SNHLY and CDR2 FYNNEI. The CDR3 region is CASSEGGPQYF. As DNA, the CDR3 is TGTGCCAGCAGTGAAGGGGGGCCTCAGTACTTC.

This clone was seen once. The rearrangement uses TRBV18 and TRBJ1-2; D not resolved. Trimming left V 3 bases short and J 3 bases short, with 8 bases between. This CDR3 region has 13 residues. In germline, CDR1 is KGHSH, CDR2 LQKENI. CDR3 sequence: CASSPGRDYGYTF. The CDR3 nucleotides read TGTGCCAGCTCACCTGGCCGGGACTATGGCTACACCTTC. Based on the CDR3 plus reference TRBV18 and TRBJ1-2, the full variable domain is NAGVMQNPRHLVRRRGQEARLRCSPMKGHSHVYWYRQLPEEGLKFMVYLQKENIIDESGMPKERFSAEFPKEGPSILRIQQVVRGDSAAYFCASSPGRDYGYTFGSGTRLTVV.

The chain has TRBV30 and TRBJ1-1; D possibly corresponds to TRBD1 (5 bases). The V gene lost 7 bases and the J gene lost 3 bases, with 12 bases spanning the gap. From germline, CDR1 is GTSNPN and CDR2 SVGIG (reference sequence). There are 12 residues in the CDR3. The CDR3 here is CAYRGDYTEAFF. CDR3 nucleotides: TGTGCCTACCGGGGGGATTACACTGAAGCTTTCTTT.

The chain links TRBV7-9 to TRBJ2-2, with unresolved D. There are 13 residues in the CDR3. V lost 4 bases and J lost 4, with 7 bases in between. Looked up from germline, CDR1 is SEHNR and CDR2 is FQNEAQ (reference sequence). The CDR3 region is CASSSLSTGELFF. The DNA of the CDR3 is TGTGCCAGCAGCTCCCTATCCACCGGGGAGCTGTTTTTT.

DNA of the CDR3: TGTGCCAGCAGCTTGCAGGGTAGGGAAAAACTGTTTTTT. Residues: CASSLQGREKLFF. The rearrangement uses TRBV5-6 and TRBJ1-4; tentative D call: TRBD1 (5 bases). CDR1 is SGHDT, CDR2 YYEEEE, per germline. V lost 1 base and J lost 8, with 9 bases in between. The CDR3 covers 13 residues.